This TCR beta chain was recorded in a study of sequential checkpoint blockade in melanoma. The germline CDR1 and CDR2 sequences are SGHRS and YFSETQ. Trimming removed 4 bases from V and 5 bases from J, with 10 bases in between. The length of the CDR3 is 12 residues. Noted treatment: randomized to nivolumab then ipilimumab (arm A) or the reverse (arm B). This clone was seen only a few times. This table comes from immunoSEQ multiplex PCR, and its TCRdb copy is limited to in-frame clones, with some not included. The sample has 3,000 to 4,500 clones, 55% to 70% seen once; the top ten hold 20% to 25%. The chain recombines TRBV5-1 with TRBJ2-7, with D perhaps TRBD1 (5 bases). Sequenced here: CD8+ T cells sorted from blood (inferred from file names), sampled from a patient given nivolumab and ipilimumab in sequence. This TCR derives from a human donor with melanoma. CDR3 protein: CASSNQGNEQYF. The DNA for the CDR3 is TGCGCCAGCAGCAATCAGGGAAACGAGCAGTACTTC.